This section outlines one TCR beta chain sequence together with its context. Its antigen is unknown. This specimen belongs to a study of shared clonotypes between healthy human individuals. The overall study: CD4 naive cells filled three plates per donor, CD4 memory three, CD8 naive two and CD8 memory one.

TCRdb keeps only in-frame clones here, not all; method: immunoSEQ multiplex PCR. The repertoire holds about 2.4 million clones, with 80% to 95% as singletons. Each of the donors was a healthy adult who was HIV-negative and had not had a recent acute infection or vaccination. Points from the study as a whole: What limited the represented genetic and exposure-history diversity was the small number of donors. Naive subsets typically showed greater estimated richness than memory subsets.

Germline lookup yields CDR1 MDHEN and CDR2 SYDVKM. The CDR3 covers 13 residues. V was cut by 6 bases and J by 1 base, with 10 bases left in between. The sequenced material came from naive CD4+ T cells from PBMCs. Subset noted: CD45RA+ positively selected. The chain carries TRBV28 and TRBJ2-7, with D maybe TRBD1 (6 bases). This clonotype originated in a man between 18 and 29 years old in good health. Some clones in this sample may be carry-over from other donors' samples. The DNA of the CDR3 is TGTGCCAGCAGCCCAGGGGATTCCTACGAGCAGTACTTC. It specifies CASSPGDSYEQYF. Supplemented by reference TRBV28 and TRBJ2-7, the full variable domain reads DVKVTQSSRYLVKRTGEKVFLECVQDMDHENMFWYRQDPGLGLRLIYFSYDVKMKEKGDIPEGYSVSREKKERFSLILESASTNQTSMYLCASSPGDSYEQYFGPGTRLTVT.